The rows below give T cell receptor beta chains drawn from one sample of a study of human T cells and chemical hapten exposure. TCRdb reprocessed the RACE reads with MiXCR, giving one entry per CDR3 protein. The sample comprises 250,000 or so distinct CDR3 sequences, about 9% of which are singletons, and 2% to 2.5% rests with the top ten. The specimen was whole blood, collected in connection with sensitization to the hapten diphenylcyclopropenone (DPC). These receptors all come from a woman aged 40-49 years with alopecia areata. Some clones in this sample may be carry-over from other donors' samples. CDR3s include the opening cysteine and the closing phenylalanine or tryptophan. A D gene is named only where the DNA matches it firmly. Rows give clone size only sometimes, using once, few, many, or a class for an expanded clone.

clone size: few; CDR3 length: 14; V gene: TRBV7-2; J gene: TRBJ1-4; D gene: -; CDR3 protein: CASRAGVTNEKLFF; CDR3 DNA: TGTGCCAGCAGGGCAGGGGTGACTAATGAAAAACTGTTTTTT
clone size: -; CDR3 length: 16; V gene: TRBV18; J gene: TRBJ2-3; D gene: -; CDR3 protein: CASSPPIRVSTDTQYF; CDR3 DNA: TGTGCCAGCTCACCACCGATCCGCGTTAGCACAGATACGCAGTATTTT
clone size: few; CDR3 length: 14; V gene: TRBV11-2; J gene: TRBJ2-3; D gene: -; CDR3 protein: CASSLGLFTDTQYF; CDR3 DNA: TGTGCCAGCAGCCTAGGGTTATTCACAGATACGCAGTATTTT
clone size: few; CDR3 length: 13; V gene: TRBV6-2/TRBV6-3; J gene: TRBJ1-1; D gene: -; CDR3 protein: CASRHPGPPEAFF; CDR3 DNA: TGTGCCAGCAGGCATCCGGGACCTCCTGAAGCTTTCTTT
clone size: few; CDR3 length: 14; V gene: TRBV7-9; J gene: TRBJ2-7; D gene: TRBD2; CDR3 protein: CASSTSGRAHEQYF; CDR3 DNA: TGTGCCAGCAGCACTAGCGGGAGGGCCCACGAGCAGTACTTC
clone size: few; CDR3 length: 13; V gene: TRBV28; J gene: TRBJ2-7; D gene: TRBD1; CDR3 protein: CASSSIQGARKYF; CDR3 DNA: TGTGCCAGCAGTTCCATTCAGGGGGCCCGGAAGTACTTC
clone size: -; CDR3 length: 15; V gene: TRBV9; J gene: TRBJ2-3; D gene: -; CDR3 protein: CASRAGTPSTDTQYF; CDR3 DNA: TGTGCCAGCAGAGCCGGGACACCTAGCACAGATACGCAGTATTTT
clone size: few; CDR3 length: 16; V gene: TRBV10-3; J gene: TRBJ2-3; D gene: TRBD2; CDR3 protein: CAISVGTSGSTDTQYF; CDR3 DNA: TGTGCCATCAGCGTTGGGACTAGCGGGAGCACAGATACGCAGTATTTT
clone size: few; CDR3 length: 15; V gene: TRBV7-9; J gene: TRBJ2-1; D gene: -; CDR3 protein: CASLLGAAGYNEQFF; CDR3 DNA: TGTGCCAGCCTGTTGGGAGCCGCGGGCTACAATGAGCAGTTCTTC
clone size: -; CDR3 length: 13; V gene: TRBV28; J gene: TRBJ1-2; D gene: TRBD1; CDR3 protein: CASKGTGPYGYTF; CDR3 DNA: TGTGCCAGCAAAGGGACAGGGCCCTATGGCTACACCTTC
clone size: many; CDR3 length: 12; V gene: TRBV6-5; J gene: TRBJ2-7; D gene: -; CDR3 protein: CASSHPGAEQYF; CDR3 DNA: TGTGCCAGCAGCCATCCGGGGGCCGAGCAGTACTTC
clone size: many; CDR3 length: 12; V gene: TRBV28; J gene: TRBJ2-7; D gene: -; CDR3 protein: CASSRGSYEQYF; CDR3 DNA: TGTGCCAGCAGCCGGGGGTCCTACGAGCAGTACTTC
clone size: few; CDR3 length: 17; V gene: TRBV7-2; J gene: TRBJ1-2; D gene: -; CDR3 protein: CASSLTPGEVSSYGYTF; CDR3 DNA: TGTGCCAGCAGCTTAACGCCAGGGGAGGTATCAAGCTATGGCTACACCTTC
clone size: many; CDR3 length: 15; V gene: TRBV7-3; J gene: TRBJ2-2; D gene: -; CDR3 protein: CASSFGSGNTGELFF; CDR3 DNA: TGTGCCAGCAGCTTCGGTAGCGGGAACACCGGGGAGCTGTTTTTT
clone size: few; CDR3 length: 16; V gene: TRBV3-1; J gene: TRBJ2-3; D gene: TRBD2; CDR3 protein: CASSPPLARGTDTQYF; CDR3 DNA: TGTGCCAGCAGCCCCCCACTAGCGCGAGGCACAGATACGCAGTATTTT
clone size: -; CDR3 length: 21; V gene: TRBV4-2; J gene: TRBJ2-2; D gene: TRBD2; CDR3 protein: CASSRTHLTSGSFGWTGELFF; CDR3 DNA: TGTGCCAGCAGCCGAACCCATCTGACTAGCGGGAGTTTCGGTTGGACCGGGGAGCTGTTTTTT
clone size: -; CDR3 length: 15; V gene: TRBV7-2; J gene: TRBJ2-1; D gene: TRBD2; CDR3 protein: CASSLEVAGVSEQFF; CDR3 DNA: TGTGCCAGCAGCTTAGAGGTAGCGGGAGTTAGTGAGCAGTTCTTC
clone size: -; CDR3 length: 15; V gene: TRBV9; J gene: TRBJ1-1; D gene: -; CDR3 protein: CASSVGGPLNTEAFF; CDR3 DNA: TGTGCCAGCAGCGTAGGGGGACCCCTGAACACTGAAGCTTTCTTT
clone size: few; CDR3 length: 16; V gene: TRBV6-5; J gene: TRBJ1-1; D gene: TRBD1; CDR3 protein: CASSYGAAGGLFEAFF; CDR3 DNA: TGTGCCAGCAGTTACGGCGCGGCAGGGGGACTGTTTGAAGCTTTCTTT